Below, 20 T cell receptor beta chains from the same sample are listed, as sequenced in a study of early T cells in non-severe SARS-CoV-2 infection. Via MiXCR, TCRdb re-called the 5' RACE reads, giving one row per CDR3 protein. The sample has roughly 57,000 distinct CDR3 sequences; approximately 13% are singletons. Sequenced material: whole blood, taken at baseline. The source of these receptors is an adult who was a healthcare worker with PCR-confirmed SARS-CoV-2 infection or an uninfected control (not recorded which).

This clonotype was seen only a few times. V and J are TRBV7-9 and TRBJ1-1, with 9 bases identical to TRBD1. Unmatched junction bases numbered 13, after V lost 5 bases and J lost 6 bases. The length of the CDR3 is 16 residues. Germline CDR1 SEHNR, CDR2 FQNEAQ (reference sequence). The chain's CDR3 is CASSPGATGGGSEAFF. As DNA, the CDR3 is TGTGCCAGCAGCCCGGGGGCTACAGGGGGCGGGTCTGAAGCTTTCTTT.

This rearrangement joins TRBV12-3 or TRBV12-4 to TRBJ1-6; TRBD1 aligns across 8 bases. The CDR3 runs 13 residues. J was trimmed by 5 bases and V by 8 bases; bases with no gene match: 2. The CDR3 nucleotides read TGTGCCAGCCGGGACAGGAATAATTCACCCCTCCACTTT. It is translated as CASRDRNNSPLHF.

This clonotype was seen only a few times. The rearrangement joins TRBV28 to TRBJ1-5; TRBD1 aligns across 8 bases. Per germline, CDR1 MDHEN and CDR2 SYDVKM. V shed 6 bases, J shed 6 bases, and the junction held 7 bases outside the gene matches. The CDR3 covers 14 residues. The CDR3 nucleotides are TGTGCCAGCAGACTCACAGGGGGGACTCAGCCCCAGCATTTT. Its translation: CASRLTGGTQPQHF.

The rearrangement links TRBV24-1 to TRBJ2-1; tentatively, D is TRBD2 (5 bases). CDR1 KGHDR and CDR2 SFDVKD come from the germline V gene. CDR3 length equals 15 residues. The V gene lost 0 bases and the J gene lost 7 bases, with 12 bases spanning the gap. CDR3 DNA sequence: TGTGCCACCAGTGATTTGGGGGAGAGGGCGAATGAGCAGTTCTTC. This codes for CATSDLGERANEQFF.

The table lists this clonotype with many counts. The chain combines TRBV7-3 with TRBJ1-5; D gene ambiguous. V lost 1 base and J 4 bases, leaving 5 bases between the germline ends. The CDR3 spans 13 residues. CDR1 SGHTA and CDR2 FQGTGA come from the germline V gene. This CDR3 is CASSLNANQPQHF. DNA for the CDR3: TGTGCCAGCAGCTTAAACGCGAATCAGCCCCAGCATTTT.

The chain employs TRBV7-2 and TRBJ1-2; D is ambiguous. Trimming stripped 5 bases from V and 0 bases from J, with 10 bases between. CDR1 is SGHTA, CDR2 FQGNSA, per germline. The CDR3 extends over 14 amino acids. The CDR3 here is CASSPKGTNYGYTF. The DNA for the CDR3 is TGTGCCAGCAGCCCGAAAGGGACTAACTATGGCTACACCTTC.

V and J are TRBV12-3 or TRBV12-4 and TRBJ1-2, with a weak D call TRBD1 (5 bases). Trimming removed 4 bases at V and 2 bases at J, with 8 bases between. The CDR3 spans 13 residues. The CDR3 region is CASSSDRNYGYTF. In nucleotides, the CDR3 is TGTGCCAGCAGTTCAGACAGAAACTATGGCTACACCTTC.

This clonotype occurred a few times. The CDR3, as DNA: TGCAGTCCCCCCCGACAGTTGAACACTGAAGCTTTCTTT. Its translation is CSPPRQLNTEAFF. V is TRBV20-1 and J is TRBJ1-1; D perhaps matches TRBD1 (5 bases). The CDR3 runs to 13 residues. Per germline, CDR1 DFQATT and CDR2 SNEGSKA (reference sequence). With 8 bases removed from V and 0 bases from J, the gap between germline ends came to 13 bases.

This clonotype was counted many times. The chain has TRBV9 and TRBJ2-7; D may be TRBD2 (7 bases). V shed 4 bases and J shed 0 bases, with 20 bases lying between them. Germline V gene sequence: CDR1 SGDLS, CDR2 YYNGEE. CDR3 length equals 17 residues. The CDR3 spells CASSLPYGGLSSYEQYF. CDR3 bases: TGTGCCAGCAGCCTCCCATACGGGGGGCTAAGCTCCTACGAGCAGTACTTC.

This clonotype was detected many times. V is TRBV7-2 and J is TRBJ2-4, with D uncertain. CDR3 length: 15 residues. Trimming removed 3 bases at V and 0 bases at J, with 9 bases between. In germline, CDR1 is SGHTA, CDR2 FQGNSA. The CDR3, as DNA: TGTGCCAGCAGCTTCCTAAGGGCAGCCAAAAACATTCAGTACTTC. Protein sequence: CASSFLRAAKNIQYF.

This clonotype has only a few counts. J is TRBJ2-3 and V is TRBV25-1; 12 bases are a match to TRBD2. After removal of 10 bases from V and 4 bases from J, the junction contained 9 bases not matched to a gene. CDR3 length equals 15 residues. Germline loops: CDR1 MGHDK, CDR2 SYGVNS. The CDR3 protein is CATGGLAGRADTQYF. CDR3 in DNA: TGTGCCACCGGAGGACTAGCGGGGAGGGCAGATACGCAGTATTTT. Drawing the rest from reference TRBV25-1 and TRBJ2-3, the complete variable domain is EADIYQTPRYLVIGTGKKITLECSQTMGHDKMYWYQQDPGMELHLIHYSYGVNSTEKGDLSSESTVSRIRTEHFPLTLESARPSHTSQYLCATGGLAGRADTQYFGPGTRLTVL.

The chain couples TRBV4-1 to TRBJ1-2; no clear D gene. Per the germline V gene, CDR1 is MGHRA and CDR2 is YSYEKL. The CDR3 has 13 amino acids. The V gene lost 4 bases and the J gene lost 4 bases, with 10 bases spanning the gap. The CDR3 loop reads CASSLSEGYGYTF. In DNA, the CDR3 is TGCGCCAGCAGCCTCTCGGAGGGCTATGGCTACACCTTC.

The chain links TRBV20-1 to TRBJ2-2; TRBD1 is a possible D gene (5 bases). Trimming removed 6 bases at V and 1 base at J, with 15 bases between. This CDR3 comprises 15 residues. Per germline, CDR1 DFQATT and CDR2 SNEGSKA (reference sequence). CDR3 sequence: CSALPRTKNTGELFF. The CDR3, as DNA: TGCAGTGCCCTCCCCAGGACAAAGAACACCGGGGAGCTGTTTTTT.

In its sample, this clonotype was seen a few times. The chain employs TRBV7-8 and TRBJ2-7, with TRBD1 matching over 9 bases. CDR3 length: 16 residues. V lost 1 base, J lost 3 bases, and 7 bases stayed unmatched. CDR1 is SGHVS and CDR2 is FQNEAQ in the germline V gene. CDR3 amino acids: CASSLVFGTGFYEQYF. CDR3 DNA: TGTGCCAGCAGCTTAGTATTTGGGACAGGGTTCTACGAGCAGTACTTC.

This clonotype was picked up a small number of times. J is TRBJ2-7 and V is TRBV7-2; 8 positions agree with TRBD2. This CDR3 is built from 14 residues. The V segment lost 4 bases and the J segment 3 bases; nucleotides outside the gene matches: 5. CDR1 and CDR2 from the germline V gene are SGHTA and FQGNSA. The CDR3 DNA sequence: TGTGCCAGCAGCTCACTAGCGGCCTACTACGAGCAGTACTTC. It translates to CASSSLAAYYEQYF.

There are many counts of this clonotype. V is TRBV7-9 and J is TRBJ2-5; TRBD1 aligns across 8 bases. The germline V gene encodes CDR1 SEHNR and CDR2 FQNEAQ (reference sequence). This CDR3 is 12 amino acids long. Losses at the gene ends were 5 bases for V and 12 bases for J; bases not matched to a gene: 8. Here the CDR3 DNA reads TGTGCCAGCAGCGCCAGGACAGGGCGAAAGTACTTC. This gives the protein CASSARTGRKYF.

The count of this clonotype is one. This chain links TRBV6-6 with TRBJ2-7; perhaps TRBD1 as D (6 bases). The CDR3 runs to 16 residues. Germline V gene sequence: CDR1 MNHNY, CDR2 SVGAGI (reference sequence). The V end was cut by 3 bases, the J end by 6 bases, with 21 bases between. The CDR3 sequence: CASSYSGTRERGEQYF. The CDR3 nucleotides are TGTGCCAGCAGTTATTCCGGGACACGCGAGCGTGGCGAGCAGTACTTC.

This clonotype came up a few times. The J gene is TRBJ2-7, the V gene TRBV18; D is unresolved. CDR1 and CDR2 from the germline V gene are KGHSH and LQKENI. CDR3 size: 13 residues. Deletions cut 5 bases from V and 7 bases from J, with 15 bases between. The CDR3 DNA reads TGTGCCAGCTCAGGAGTGGGAACGGAGGAGCAGTACTTC. Its translation is CASSGVGTEEQYF.

The chain recombines TRBV19 with TRBJ2-1, with TRBD2 identical over 7 bases. From germline, CDR1 is LNHDA and CDR2 SQIVND (reference sequence). This CDR3 contains 16 residues. With V trimmed by 2 bases and J by 6 bases, 10 bases remained unmatched. For the CDR3, the DNA is TGTGCCAGTAGTATACCCGCAGGGAGGGGAGGCAATGAGCAGTTCTTC. Residues: CASSIPAGRGGNEQFF. The complete variable domain, with remaining parts taken from reference TRBV19 and TRBJ2-1, reads DGGITQSPKYLFRKEGQNVTLSCEQNLNHDAMYWYRQDPGQGLRLIYYSQIVNDFQKGDIAEGYSVSREKKESFPLTVTSAQKNPTAFYLCASSIPAGRGGNEQFFGPGTRLTVL.

The chain employs TRBV6-5 and TRBJ1-3; D call uncertain. The germline V gene has CDR1 MNHEY and CDR2 SVGAGI. V gave up 0 bases and J gave up 0 bases, with 9 bases separating them. The CDR3 is 16 residues long. CDR3 bases: TGTGCCAGCAGTTACTCCGCCTCCAGCTCTGGAAACACCATATATTTT. This sequence encodes CASSYSASSSGNTIYF.